What follows describes a single T cell receptor beta chain. No cognate antigen has been identified for it. Per-nucleotide qualities are absent, and no much larger clonotype sits a single base away. TCRbeta CDR3 regions were amplified from genomic DNA by means of the immunoSEQ Assay, a bias-controlled multiplex PCR. On the study's bioinformatics: Nucleated cell counts per sample were estimated from amplification of reference gene primers within the assay. To quantify the absolute abundance of each unique TCRbeta CDR3 rearrangement, sequence reads were collapsed and filtered. For each sample, productive Simpson clonality was calculated as the square root of Simpson's diversity index across productive rearrangements. This immuneACCESS table, as held by TCRdb, lists in-frame sequences with V and J called but not all clones. Of the missing ones, under half trace to an unresolved V gene in checked studies; the others have no known cause. The V and J calls and clone size come from that table; D and trimming were worked out from the DNA. A total of some 140,000 clones appear in this sample, nearly 80% of them only once. Of the sample, about 1.8% is held by the ten largest clones.

The collaborating institutions used their own protocols to collect whole blood in K2EDTA tubes. For TCRbeta analysis, collaborators shipped samples in one of three forms: frozen whole blood, isolated PBMCs, or DNA extracted from either of those sample types. This specimen comes from a study of blood T cell repertoires in COVID-19 (dated by TCRdb to between 2020 and 2021). Regarding the research as a whole: The collaborator samples originated in the United States, Italy and Spain and spanned the acute and convalescent phases of COVID-19. Sample metadata almost always included a de-identified subject ID, COVID-19 status, age in years and sex. The prospective study material was composed of cDNA or gDNA derived from T cells, B-cell-depleted T cells, or PBMCs. Samples were obtained from the ongoing ImmuneRACE study (first 160 participants) and from approximately 1,200 subjects provided by 6 global collaborators. A freely available public database, intended as a resource for researchers studying the immune response to SARS-CoV-2, is where the repertoires were released. Subjects who had been exposed to COVID-19, were actively infected with it, or had recovered from it provided the deeply sampled blood TCRbeta repertoires that made up the dataset. HLA class I and class II types, where available, came from metadata supplied by the sample provider rather than from assay-based typing.

CDR3 length: 14 amino acids, cysteine to phenylalanine. Only CDR3 DNA remains: 42 bases, in frame from the first base. The germline V gene provides CDR1 SGHTA and CDR2 FQGNSA. Unmatched junction bases come to 5, with V trimmed by 5 bases and J by 3 bases. What the study reported, not specific to this receptor: The amount of clinical and demographic metadata varied by source and participant and was provided uncurated.

The clonotype originates from a man older than 75 with acute or convalescent COVID-19. The chain was built from TRBV7-2 and TRBJ1-1; the central 8 bases match TRBD1. The sequenced sample consisted of peripheral blood. Here the CDR3 is given as CASSVTGGDTEAFF. The nucleotide sequence is given as TGTGCCAGCAGCGTTACAGGGGGTGACACTGAAGCTTTCTTT.